The present T cell receptor (beta chain) was sequenced within a study of CD8 T cells in ankylosing spondylitis. General study points: It was reported that disease-linked clones were significantly enriched in matched ankylosing spondylitis synovial fluid. Blood from ankylosing spondylitis patients appeared to carry a characteristic roughly 8-variant TCR beta motif. The authors found the disease-linked clones to be CD8+ and relatively rare in peripheral blood.

V lost 3 bases and J 3 bases, leaving 18 bases between the germline ends. The germline gives CDR1 SGHRS, CDR2 YFSETQ. The CDR3 contains 17 residues. A quantitative 5'-RACE method, one with molecular barcodes, was used to make TCR beta libraries. In TCRdb, the 5' RACE reads were re-called with MiXCR into one record per CDR3 protein. The table shows hundreds of thousands of distinct CDR3 sequences, with more than 9.5% occurring only once. This clonotype was found a few times. Its antigen is not identified. The chain has TRBV5-1 and TRBJ1-4, with D possibly TRBD1 on 6 matching bases. This clonotype was obtained from a male donor with ankylosing spondylitis. The sequenced material came from blood, either unsorted or a sorted T cell fraction (not recorded which). The CDR3 sequence is CASSSRLGGEANEKLFF. As DNA, the CDR3 is TGCGCCAGCAGCTCCCGTTTAGGGGGTGAAGCTAATGAAAAACTGTTTTTT.